This is a list of T cell receptor beta chains from one sample in a study of cytomegalovirus exposure and HLA in healthy donors. The repertoire was sequenced with immunoSEQ multiplex PCR; TCRdb's copy has only in-frame clones and lacks some. The sample consists of approximately 150,000 clones, around 90% of them appearing once. The specimen sequenced was PBMCs. The receptor source for this set is a middle-aged woman in good health and CMV-seronegative. Both conserved end residues are part of each CDR3. The order of the fields is J gene, D gene, V gene, clone size, CDR3 protein, CDR3 DNA. The D gene is left open where the match is weak. The size entry is marked missing in some rows and otherwise reads once, few, many or a size class.

j_call: TRBJ1-2; d_call: NA; v_call: TRBV5-1; clone_size: NA; cdr3_aa: CASSLVTSNYDYTF; cdr3_nt: TGCGCCAGCAGCTTGGTCACCTCTAACTATGACTACACCTTC
j_call: TRBJ2-4; d_call: NA; v_call: TRBV11-1; clone_size: NA; cdr3_aa: CASSDFRVGYIQYF; cdr3_nt: TGTGCCAGCAGCGACTTTAGAGTGGGTTACATTCAGTACTTC
j_call: TRBJ2-1; d_call: NA; v_call: TRBV11-3; clone_size: NA; cdr3_aa: CASSFQDSVSYNEQFF; cdr3_nt: TGTGCCAGCAGCTTCCAGGACAGCGTCTCCTACAATGAGCAGTTCTTC
j_call: TRBJ2-1; d_call: NA; v_call: TRBV11-3; clone_size: NA; cdr3_aa: CASSLRGGYAYNEQFF; cdr3_nt: TGTGCCAGCAGCCTTAGGGGGGGTTACGCCTACAATGAGCAGTTCTTC
j_call: TRBJ2-5; d_call: NA; v_call: TRBV7-3; clone_size: NA; cdr3_aa: CASSLGPEETQYF; cdr3_nt: TGTGCCAGCAGCTTAGGGCCCGAAGAGACCCAGTACTTC
j_call: TRBJ2-4; d_call: NA; v_call: TRBV2; clone_size: NA; cdr3_aa: CASSVSLAKNIQYF; cdr3_nt: TGTGCCAGCAGTGTGTCTCTAGCCAAAAACATTCAGTACTTC
j_call: TRBJ2-7; d_call: TRBD2; v_call: TRBV6-5; clone_size: NA; cdr3_aa: CASMGGGEDSYEQYF; cdr3_nt: TGTGCCAGCATGGGCGGGGGGGAGGACTCCTACGAGCAGTACTTC
j_call: TRBJ2-3; d_call: TRBD1; v_call: TRBV9; clone_size: NA; cdr3_aa: CASNRAAGGADTQYF; cdr3_nt: TGTGCCAGCAACAGGGCGGCAGGGGGAGCAGATACGCAGTATTTT
j_call: TRBJ1-2; d_call: TRBD1; v_call: TRBV18; clone_size: once; cdr3_aa: CASTPQGASDYGYTF; cdr3_nt: TGTGCCAGCACACCACAGGGGGCCTCGGACTATGGCTACACCTTC
j_call: TRBJ2-2; d_call: TRBD2; v_call: TRBV28; clone_size: NA; cdr3_aa: CASSLWGAGSNTGELFF; cdr3_nt: TGTGCCAGCAGTTTATGGGGAGCGGGGTCGAACACCGGGGAGCTGTTTTTT
j_call: TRBJ2-3; d_call: NA; v_call: TRBV5-1; clone_size: once; cdr3_aa: CASSSLQGGIATDTQYF; cdr3_nt: TGCGCCAGCAGCTCGCTACAGGGGGGGATAGCCACAGATACGCAGTATTTT
j_call: TRBJ2-7; d_call: TRBD1; v_call: TRBV28; clone_size: once; cdr3_aa: CASSSPTGSSYEQYF; cdr3_nt: TGTGCCAGCAGTTCCCCGACAGGGAGCTCCTACGAGCAGTACTTC
j_call: TRBJ2-1; d_call: NA; v_call: TRBV28; clone_size: few; cdr3_aa: CASSSPAGSGDEQFF; cdr3_nt: TGTGCCAGCAGTTCCCCGGCGGGGAGTGGAGATGAGCAGTTCTTC
j_call: TRBJ1-6; d_call: NA; v_call: TRBV6-9; clone_size: NA; cdr3_aa: CASSYLLKASPLHF; cdr3_nt: TGTGCCAGCAGTTATCTTTTGAAAGCTTCACCCCTCCACTTT
j_call: TRBJ1-2; d_call: NA; v_call: TRBV5-1; clone_size: NA; cdr3_aa: CASSLGASGYTF; cdr3_nt: TGCGCCAGCAGCTTGGGAGCGTCTGGCTACACCTTC
j_call: TRBJ2-1; d_call: NA; v_call: TRBV4-1; clone_size: NA; cdr3_aa: CASSQAGTAGMNNEQFF; cdr3_nt: TGCGCCAGCAGCCAAGCCGGGACGGCGGGAATGAACAATGAGCAGTTCTTC